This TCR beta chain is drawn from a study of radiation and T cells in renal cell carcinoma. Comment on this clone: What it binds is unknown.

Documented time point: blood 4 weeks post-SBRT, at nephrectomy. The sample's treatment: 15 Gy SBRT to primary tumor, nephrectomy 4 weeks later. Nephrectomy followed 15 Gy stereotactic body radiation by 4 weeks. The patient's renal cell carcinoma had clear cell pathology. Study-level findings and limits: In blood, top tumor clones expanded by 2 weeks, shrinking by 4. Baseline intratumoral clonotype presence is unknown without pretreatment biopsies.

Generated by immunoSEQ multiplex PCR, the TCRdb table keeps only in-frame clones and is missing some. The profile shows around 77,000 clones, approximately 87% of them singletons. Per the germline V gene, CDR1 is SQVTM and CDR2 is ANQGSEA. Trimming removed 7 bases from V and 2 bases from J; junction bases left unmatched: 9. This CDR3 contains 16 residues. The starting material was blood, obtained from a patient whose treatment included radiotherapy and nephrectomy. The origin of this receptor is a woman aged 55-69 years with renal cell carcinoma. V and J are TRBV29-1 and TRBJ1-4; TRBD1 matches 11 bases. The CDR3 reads CSASGTGGFTNEKLFF. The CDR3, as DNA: TGCAGCGCCTCCGGGACAGGGGGGTTTACTAATGAAAAACTGTTTTTT. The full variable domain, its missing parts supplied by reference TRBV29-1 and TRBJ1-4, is SAVISQKPSRDICQRGTSLTIQCQVDSQVTMMFWYRQQPGQSLTLIATANQGSEATYESGFVIDKFPISRPNLTFSTLTVSNMSPEDSSIYLCSASGTGGFTNEKLFFGSGTQLSVL.